This T cell receptor beta chain was captured by sequencing in a study of blood T cell repertoires in COVID-19. At the level of the study: The analysed material was cDNA or gDNA that came from T cells, B-cell-depleted T cells, or PBMCs.

Grouping used clinical history reported by participants in a survey and questionnaire. All recovered Cohort 3 donors got two negative PCRs, got clearance, or saw symptom resolution. This CDR3 region has 17 residues. V lost 1 base and J lost 0; bases outside the gene matches: 5. CDR1 is LGHNA, CDR2 YSLEER, per germline. TCRdb's table, derived via immunoSEQ multiplex PCR, lists solely in-frame clones and lacks some. Altogether around 200,000 clones are present, about 87% being singletons, with the ten largest covering around 1.3%. The clonotype originates from a man in his thirties or forties who had recovered from COVID-19. The sequenced material came from PBMCs or T cells enriched from blood (not recorded which). J is TRBJ1-1 and V is TRBV4-3, with 10 bases identical to TRBD1. The CDR3 loop reads CASSQVRQGAMNTEAFF. The CDR3 DNA sequence: TGCGCCAGCAGCCAAGTTAGACAGGGGGCCATGAACACTGAAGCTTTCTTT.